One and the same sample provided the 28 T cell receptor beta chains below, sequenced in a study of T cells after yellow fever vaccination. One entry per CDR3 protein results from TCRdb running MiXCR on the 5' RACE reads. The profile shows fewer than 650,000 distinct CDR3 sequences, about a fifth of them singletons. This material consisted of PBMCs, taken roughly 23 days after the first yellow fever vaccination. These receptors were collected from a man aged 18 to 35 who received the YFV17D yellow fever vaccine.

This clonotype has ten or more counts. The V call is TRBV10-3, the J call TRBJ2-3; 10 bases are a match to TRBD2. The CDR3 totals 15 residues. CDR1 and CDR2 from the germline V gene are ENHRY and SYGVKD. V dropped 4 bases and J dropped 2; count of bases not matched to a gene: 3. CDR3 sequence: CAISGLAGVTDTQYF. CDR3 coding DNA: TGTGCCATCAGTGGGCTAGCGGGGGTCACAGATACGCAGTATTTT.

The chain joins TRBV7-9 to TRBJ1-2, with unresolved D. CDR1 and CDR2 (germline): SEHNR, FQNEAQ (reference sequence). V lost 5 bases and J lost 4, with 14 bases in between. This CDR3 is built from 14 residues. The CDR3 coding sequence is TGTGCCAGCAGCCGACTGACGGACGTCTATGGCTACACCTTC. Translated, it gives CASSRLTDVYGYTF. Filled out from reference TRBV7-9 and TRBJ1-2, the complete variable domain reads DTGVSQNPRHKITKRGQNVTFRCDPISEHNRLYWYRQTLGQGPEFLTYFQNEAQLEKSRLLSDRFSAERPKGSFSTLEIQRTEQGDSAMYLCASSRLTDVYGYTFGSGTRLTVV.

This rearrangement joins TRBV5-1 to TRBJ2-1; D possibly corresponds to TRBD2 (5 bases). There are 16 residues in the CDR3. The ends were cut back, 1 base at V and 2 bases at J, with 13 bases in the middle. Germline V gene data show CDR1 as SGHRS and CDR2 as YFSETQ. The CDR3 DNA reads TGCGCCAGCAGCTTGCGAGATTGGGGAGCCTACAATGAGCAGTTCTTC. Its translation is CASSLRDWGAYNEQFF.

The CDR3 loop is CAWSALSGGVKTQYF. The CDR3 DNA reads TGTGCCTGGAGTGCCCTGAGCGGGGGCGTCAAGACCCAGTACTTC. The J gene is TRBJ2-5, the V gene TRBV30; 8 bases fit TRBD2. V shed 1 base and J 6 bases; nucleotides not matched to a gene: 10. Germline V gene data show CDR1 as GTSNPN and CDR2 as SVGIG (reference sequence). CDR3 length: 15 amino acids.

A single count supports this clonotype. The rearrangement uses TRBV6-1 and TRBJ1-1; no clear D gene. V lost 2 bases to trimming and J lost 3 bases, with 7 bases between them. Germline V lookup: CDR1 MNHNS, CDR2 SASEGT. The CDR3 is 13 residues long. CDR3 sequence reads: CASSEFGDTEAFF. CDR3 coding DNA: TGTGCCAGCAGTGAATTCGGGGACACTGAAGCTTTCTTT.

This clonotype was counted between two and nine times. The chain recombines TRBV20-1 with TRBJ2-1; D is perhaps TRBD2 (5 bases). There are 14 residues in the CDR3. The germline V gene has CDR1 DFQATT and CDR2 SNEGSKA (reference sequence). Trimming took 3 bases from V and 0 from J, leaving 9 bases between them. The CDR3 DNA is TGCAGTGCTAGGAGGGTGAGCTCCTACAATGAGCAGTTCTTC. Translation: CSARRVSSYNEQFF.

This chain links TRBV29-1 with TRBJ2-5; D not resolved. The CDR3 loop spans 14 amino acids. The V gene lost 5 bases and the J gene lost 4 bases, with 17 bases spanning the gap. In germline, CDR1 is SQVTM, CDR2 ANQGSEA. The CDR3 reads CSVSDPFWVETQYF. The CDR3 DNA reads as TGCAGCGTTTCCGACCCCTTTTGGGTAGAGACCCAGTACTTC.

The chain joins TRBV4-1 to TRBJ1-5; D remains unclear. CDR1 is MGHRA, CDR2 YSYEKL, per germline. V lost 0 bases and J lost 15, with 15 bases in between. This CDR3 region has 13 residues. CDR3 nucleotides: TGCGCCAGCAGCCAAGATAGTAGGGCCGGCCCGCATTTT. Translating gives CASSQDSRAGPHF.

The count of this clonotype is one. The gene calls are TRBV7-9 and TRBJ2-5; tentative D call: TRBD2 (5 bases). The germline CDR1 and CDR2 sequences are SEHNR and FQNEAQ (reference sequence). The CDR3 totals 17 residues. Trimming stripped 5 bases from V and 6 bases from J, with 25 bases between. CDR3 sequence (DNA): TGTGCCAGCAGCCAAAGCGGCTCTAGGACTCCTCTAAAGACCCAGTACTTC. It encodes CASSQSGSRTPLKTQYF.

The gene calls are TRBV6-1 and TRBJ1-4; D is uncertain. The CDR3 loop spans 14 amino acids. Germline CDR1 is MNHNS and CDR2 is SASEGT. Trimming took 5 bases from V and 10 from J, leaving 17 bases between them. In DNA, the CDR3 is TGTGCCAGCAGTAACAGCGGCTTAAGCGGAAAACTGTTTTTT. Translated, it gives CASSNSGLSGKLFF.

V is TRBV12-5 and J is TRBJ2-3; D remains unclear. The CDR3 runs to 12 residues. Germline V CDR1 and CDR2: LGHNT, FRNRAP. V was shortened by 1 base and J by 6 bases, with 5 bases between the two germline ends. DNA of the CDR3: TGTGCTAGTGGTTTGGAGGAGGATACGCAGTATTTT. It specifies CASGLEEDTQYF.

This clonotype was detected only a few times. The rearrangement uses TRBV20-1 and TRBJ2-1; 12 bases fit TRBD2. The CDR3 consists of 18 residues. Germline CDR1 is DFQATT and CDR2 is SNEGSKA (reference sequence). J gave up 0 bases and V 0 bases, and 6 bases lay outside the gene matches. CDR3 sequence reads: CSARDLLAGGASYNEQFF. Here the CDR3 DNA reads TGCAGTGCTAGAGATTTACTAGCGGGGGGCGCCTCCTACAATGAGCAGTTCTTC.

The chain employs TRBV27 and TRBJ2-2; 9 nucleotides align to TRBD2. The CDR3 length is 16 residues. Germline V gene lookup returns CDR1 MNHEY and CDR2 SMNVEV (reference sequence). The V gene end was trimmed by 3 bases and the J gene end by 5 bases; junction bases not matched to a gene: 7. This CDR3 is CASSFPASGETGELFF. The CDR3, as DNA: TGTGCCAGCAGTTTCCCGGCTAGCGGGGAAACCGGGGAGCTGTTTTTT.

This chain uses TRBV5-6 with TRBJ2-7, with 12 bases fitting TRBD2. The length of the CDR3 is 15 residues. V dropped 4 bases and J dropped 3; count of bases not matched to a gene: 5. Germline CDR1 and CDR2: SGHDT and YYEEEE. The CDR3 nucleotides are TGTGCCAGCAGCATAGGACTAGCGGGGCTCTACGAGCAGTACTTC. It encodes CASSIGLAGLYEQYF.

About this clonotype: A clone one base away is much larger, so this may be a read error. DNA of the CDR3: TGTACCAGCACCTTAGGGGGGACCCAGTACTTC. It specifies CTSTLGGTQYF. This rearrangement joins TRBV12-3 or TRBV12-4 to TRBJ2-5; possible D gene TRBD1, 6 bases. CDR3 length equals 11 residues.

The chain joins TRBV7-2 to TRBJ1-1, with a possible D match to TRBD1 (6 bases). Germline loops: CDR1 SGHTA, CDR2 FQGNSA. The CDR3 sequence is 14 residues long. V was cut by 7 bases and J by 0 bases, with 12 bases left in between. CDR3 coding DNA: TGTGCCAGCACCCACGGACAGATGAACACTGAAGCTTTCTTT. Translating it yields CASTHGQMNTEAFF.

A few counts support this clonotype. The rearrangement links TRBV5-1 to TRBJ1-2; TRBD1 matches 7 bases. The CDR3 loop spans 14 amino acids. Looked up from germline, CDR1 is SGHRS and CDR2 is YFSETQ. Trimming removed 4 bases from V and 3 bases from J; junction bases left unmatched: 6. CDR3 bases: TGCGCCAGCAGCAGAGACAGGGTAGACTATGGCTACACCTTC. It is translated as CASSRDRVDYGYTF.

This sequence joins TRBV27 and TRBJ2-1, with D possibly being TRBD2 (6 bases). The germline CDR1 and CDR2 sequences are MNHEY and SMNVEV (reference sequence). The germline V and J ends were trimmed by 2 bases and 3 bases, with 11 bases remaining between them. The CDR3 is 15 amino acids. Written as DNA, the CDR3 is TGTGCCAGCAGTTTAGGGACTCCTGACTACAATGAGCAGTTCTTC. Protein: CASSLGTPDYNEQFF.

This clonotype was seen only a few times. The chain employs TRBV5-5 and TRBJ2-1, with D unclear. The V end was cut by 4 bases, the J end by 0 bases, with 14 bases between. CDR3 size: 16 residues. Per the germline V gene, CDR1 is SGHKS and CDR2 is YYEKEE (reference sequence). This CDR3 reads CASSASGYRSYNEQFF. CDR3 in DNA: TGTGCCAGCAGCGCTTCGGGCTACCGCTCCTACAATGAGCAGTTCTTC. The entire variable domain, with the rest obtained from reference TRBV5-5 and TRBJ2-1, is as follows: DAGVTQSPTHLIKTRGQQVTLRCSPISGHKSVSWYQQVLGQGPQFIFQYYEKEERGRGNFPDRFSARQFPNYSSELNVNALLLGDSALYLCASSASGYRSYNEQFFGPGTRLTVL.

This clonotype was counted a single time. At one end, the junction sequence differs from germline, possibly due to a read error. CDR3 DNA: TGCGCCAGCAGCCAAGAAGGAGCGGGGGTTGAAGCTTTCTTC. Protein sequence: CASSQEGAGVEAFF. The chain links TRBV4-3 to TRBJ1-1, with D possibly matching TRBD1 (5 bases). This CDR3 contains 14 residues. CDR1 is LGHNA, CDR2 YSLEER, per germline.

The chain joins TRBV7-3 to TRBJ2-1; D is ambiguous. Per germline, CDR1 SGHTA and CDR2 FQGTGA. V lost 4 bases to trimming and J lost 7 bases, with 8 bases between them. CDR3 length: 12 residues. The CDR3 reads CASSSSRNEQFF. In DNA form, the CDR3 reads TGTGCCAGCAGCTCCTCCCGTAATGAGCAGTTCTTC.

The V gene is TRBV6-1, the J gene TRBJ2-6, with TRBD1 as a possible D gene (5 bases). Looked up from germline, CDR1 is MNHNS and CDR2 is SASEGT. The CDR3 totals 21 residues. Trimming took 4 bases from V and 0 from J, leaving 25 bases between them. The CDR3 nucleotides read TGTGCCAGCAGTGCATACGGAACAGGATTTGCTCCCTTCTCTGGGGCCAACGTCCTGACTTTC. Encoded protein: CASSAYGTGFAPFSGANVLTF.

The V call is TRBV7-2, the J call TRBJ2-5, with 12 bases lining up with TRBD2. V was pared by 5 bases and J by 4 bases, with 8 bases of the junction left unmatched. The germline V gene has CDR1 SGHTA and CDR2 FQGNSA. The CDR3 sequence is 16 residues long. CDR3: CASSKFLAGGVETQYF. The CDR3 coding sequence is TGTGCCAGCAGCAAGTTCCTAGCGGGGGGGGTAGAGACCCAGTACTTC.

This clonotype was seen a few times. CDR3 protein: CASKRDGPFEQYV. CDR3 bases: TGTGCCAGCAAACGGGACGGGCCCTTTGAGCAGTACGTC. The chain is built from TRBV6-2 or TRBV6-3 and TRBJ2-7, with D tentatively TRBD1 or TRBD2 (5 bases each). This CDR3 is 13 amino acids long. V shed 7 bases and J shed 7 bases, with 17 bases lying between them. From germline, CDR1 is MNHEY and CDR2 SVGEGT.

This clonotype has more than one count but fewer than ten. The rearrangement uses TRBV18 and TRBJ2-3; TRBD2 aligns across 8 bases. Per germline, CDR1 KGHSH and CDR2 LQKENI. V trimming: 2 bases; J trimming: 5 bases; junction bases outside the gene matches: 12. The CDR3 loop spans 17 amino acids. The CDR3 bases are TGTGCCAGCTCACCATTTGACGGGGGGGCTTCAGGAGATACGCAGTATTTT. Its translation is CASSPFDGGASGDTQYF.

This clonotype was counted a few times. The chain employs TRBV9 and TRBJ2-5; D unclear. This CDR3 is built from 16 residues. V dropped 0 bases and J dropped 1 base, with 13 bases sitting between them. Per germline, CDR1 SGDLS and CDR2 YYNGEE. In DNA, the CDR3 is TGTGCCAGCAGCGTAGCTAACCGGGCCCCCCAAGAGACCCAGTACTTC. Protein: CASSVANRAPQETQYF.

This clonotype was counted only a few times. This chain joins TRBV20-1 and TRBJ2-3; D remains ambiguous. CDR1 DFQATT and CDR2 SNEGSKA come from the germline V gene (reference sequence). The CDR3 has 11 amino acids. Trimming left V 3 bases short and J 6 bases short, with 7 bases between. In DNA, the CDR3 is TGCAGTGCTAGGACCTGGGATACGCAGTATTTT. It specifies CSARTWDTQYF.

Only a few counts were recorded for this clonotype. The chain has TRBV29-1 and TRBJ2-5, with 7 bases lining up with TRBD2. CDR1 is SQVTM and CDR2 is ANQGSEA in the germline V gene. This CDR3 has 11 residues. The trim removed 7 bases at V and 3 bases at J, leaving 2 bases unmatched. The CDR3 nucleotides read TGCAGCGCCGGACTAGAAGAGACCCAGTACTTC. It is translated as CSAGLEETQYF. The whole variable domain, remainder taken from reference TRBV29-1 and TRBJ2-5, is SAVISQKPSRDICQRGTSLTIQCQVDSQVTMMFWYRQQPGQSLTLIATANQGSEATYESGFVIDKFPISRPNLTFSTLTVSNMSPEDSSIYLCSAGLEETQYFGPGTRLLVL.